This T cell receptor (beta chain) is drawn from a study of CXCR3-negative and CXCR3-positive naive CD8 T cells. General study results and limits: For CXCR3-positive naive cells, TRB CDR3s were more hydrophobic than those of CXCR3-negative naive cells.

In preparing the TRB cDNA libraries, 5' RACE with UMI labels was used. From its re-call of the 5' RACE reads, TCRdb lists each CDR3 protein once, without DNA. The listing records approximately 100,000 distinct CDR3 sequences. Comment on this clonotype: Its target is not known.

Material: naive CXCR3+ CD8+ T cells from blood. The subset is: CD45RO-CCR7+CD27+CD95- naive CD8+ T cells expressing CXCR3 (TNR3+). The receptor's source is a human donor in good health. Some clones in this sample may be carry-over from other donors' samples.

CDR3 in amino acids: CASSPTRGNEKLFF. The gene calls are TRBV5-1 and TRBJ1-4; the D call from TCRdb, TRBD1, cannot be confirmed without DNA. Germline-derived CDR1 and CDR2 are SGHRS and YFSETQ. CDR3 size: 14 residues.